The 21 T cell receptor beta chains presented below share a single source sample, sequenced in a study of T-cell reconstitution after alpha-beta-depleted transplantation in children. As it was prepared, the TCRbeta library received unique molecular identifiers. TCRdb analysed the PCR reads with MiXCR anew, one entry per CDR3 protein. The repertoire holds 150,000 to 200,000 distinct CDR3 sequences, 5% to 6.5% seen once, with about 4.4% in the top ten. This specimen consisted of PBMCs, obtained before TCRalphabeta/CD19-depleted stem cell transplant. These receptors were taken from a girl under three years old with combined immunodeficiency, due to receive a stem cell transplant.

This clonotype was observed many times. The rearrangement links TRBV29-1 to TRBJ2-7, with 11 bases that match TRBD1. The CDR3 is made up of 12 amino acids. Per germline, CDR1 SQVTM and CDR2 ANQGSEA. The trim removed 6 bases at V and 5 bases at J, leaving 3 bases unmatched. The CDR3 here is CSVPGQGDEQYF. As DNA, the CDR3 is TGCAGCGTCCCGGGACAGGGGGACGAGCAGTACTTC.

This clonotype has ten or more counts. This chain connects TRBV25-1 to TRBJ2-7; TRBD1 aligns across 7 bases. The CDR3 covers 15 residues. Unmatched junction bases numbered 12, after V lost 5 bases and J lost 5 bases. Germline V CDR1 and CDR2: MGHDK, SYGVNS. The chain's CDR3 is CASSIAGTVVNEQYF. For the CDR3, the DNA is TGTGCCAGCAGTATCGCCGGGACAGTTGTTAACGAGCAGTACTTC.

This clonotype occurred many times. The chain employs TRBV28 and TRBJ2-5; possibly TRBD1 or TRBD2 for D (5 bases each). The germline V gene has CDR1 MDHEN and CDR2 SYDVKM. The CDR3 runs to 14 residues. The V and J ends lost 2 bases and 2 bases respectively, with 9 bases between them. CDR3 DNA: TGTGCCAGCAGTTTACAGGGACCACAAGAGACCCAGTACTTC. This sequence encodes CASSLQGPQETQYF.

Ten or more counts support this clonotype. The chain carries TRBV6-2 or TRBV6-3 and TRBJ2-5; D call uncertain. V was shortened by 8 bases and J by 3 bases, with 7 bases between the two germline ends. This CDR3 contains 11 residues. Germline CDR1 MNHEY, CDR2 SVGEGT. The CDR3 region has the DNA TGTGCCAGCCATTGGGAAGAGACCCAGTACTTC. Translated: CASHWEETQYF.

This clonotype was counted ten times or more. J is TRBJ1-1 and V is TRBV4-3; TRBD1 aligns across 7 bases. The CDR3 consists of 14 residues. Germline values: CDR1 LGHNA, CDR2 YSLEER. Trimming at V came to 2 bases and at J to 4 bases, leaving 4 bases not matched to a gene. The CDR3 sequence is CASSQRTGFTEAFF. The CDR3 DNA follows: TGCGCCAGCAGCCAACGGACAGGTTTCACTGAAGCTTTCTTT.

DNA of the CDR3: TGTGCCAGCAGCTTATATAAGGGCCGCTCCTTCTACAATGAGCAGTTCTTC. It translates to CASSLYKGRSFYNEQFF. This chain joins TRBV7-2 and TRBJ2-1; D unclear. V was clipped by 2 bases and J by 3 bases, with 17 bases between them. Germline loops: CDR1 SGHTA, CDR2 FQGNSA. The CDR3 covers 17 residues.

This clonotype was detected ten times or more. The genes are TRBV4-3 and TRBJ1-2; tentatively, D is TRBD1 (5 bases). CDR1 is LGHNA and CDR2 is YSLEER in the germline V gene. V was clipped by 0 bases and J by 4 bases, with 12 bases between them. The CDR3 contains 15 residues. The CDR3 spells CASSQEWGTLYGYTF. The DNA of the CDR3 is TGCGCCAGCAGCCAAGAATGGGGGACCCTCTATGGCTACACCTTC.

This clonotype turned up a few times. CDR3 sequence: CASSLIDNTGELFF. The CDR3 bases are TGCGCCAGCAGCTTGATAGACAACACCGGGGAGCTGTTTTTT. The V gene is TRBV5-1, the J gene TRBJ2-2; D unclear. From germline, CDR1 is SGHRS and CDR2 YFSETQ. V was shortened by 1 base and J by 2 bases, with 6 bases between the two germline ends. The CDR3 covers 14 residues.

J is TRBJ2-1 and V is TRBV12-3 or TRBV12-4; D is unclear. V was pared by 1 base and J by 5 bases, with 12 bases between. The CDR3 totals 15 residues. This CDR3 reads CASSLERVRDNEQFF. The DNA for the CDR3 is TGTGCCAGCAGTTTAGAAAGGGTGAGAGACAATGAGCAGTTCTTC.

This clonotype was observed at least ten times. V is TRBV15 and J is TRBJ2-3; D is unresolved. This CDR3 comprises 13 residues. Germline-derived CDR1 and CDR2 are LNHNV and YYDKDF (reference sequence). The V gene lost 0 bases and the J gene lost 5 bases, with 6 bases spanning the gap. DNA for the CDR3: TGTGCCACCAGCAGAGATTCGGTAGATACGCAGTATTTT. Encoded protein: CATSRDSVDTQYF. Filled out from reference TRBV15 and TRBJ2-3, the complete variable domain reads DAMVIQNPRYQVTQFGKPVTLSCSQTLNHNVMYWYQQKSSQAPKLLFHYYDKDFNNEADTPDNFQSRRPNTSFCFLDIRSPGLGDTAMYLCATSRDSVDTQYFGPGTRLTVL.

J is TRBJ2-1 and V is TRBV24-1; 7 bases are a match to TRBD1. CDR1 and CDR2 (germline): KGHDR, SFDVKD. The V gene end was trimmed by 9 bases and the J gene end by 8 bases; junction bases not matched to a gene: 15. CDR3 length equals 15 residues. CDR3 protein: CATQSDRIISDEQFF. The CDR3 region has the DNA TGTGCCACCCAGTCGGACAGGATTATAAGCGATGAGCAGTTCTTC.

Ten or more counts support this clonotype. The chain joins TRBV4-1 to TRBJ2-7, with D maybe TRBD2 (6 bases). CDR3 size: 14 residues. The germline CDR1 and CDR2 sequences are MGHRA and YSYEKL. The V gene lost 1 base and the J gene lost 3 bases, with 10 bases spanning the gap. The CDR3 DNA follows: TGCGCCAGCAGCCAAGCTGGCGGGAACTACGAGCAGTACTTC. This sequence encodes CASSQAGGNYEQYF.

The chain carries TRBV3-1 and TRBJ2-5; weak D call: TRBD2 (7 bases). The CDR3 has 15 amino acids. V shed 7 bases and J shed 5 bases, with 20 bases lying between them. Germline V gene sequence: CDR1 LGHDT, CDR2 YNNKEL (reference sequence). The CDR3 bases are TGTGCCAGCACCACCCGAACCGGGGGGCGCGAGACCCAGTACTTC. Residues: CASTTRTGGRETQYF.

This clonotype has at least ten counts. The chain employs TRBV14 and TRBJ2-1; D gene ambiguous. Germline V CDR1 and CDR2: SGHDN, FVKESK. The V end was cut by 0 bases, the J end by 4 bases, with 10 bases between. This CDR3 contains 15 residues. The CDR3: CASSQDFGLYNEQFF. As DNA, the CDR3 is TGTGCCAGCAGCCAAGATTTTGGCCTTTACAATGAGCAGTTCTTC.

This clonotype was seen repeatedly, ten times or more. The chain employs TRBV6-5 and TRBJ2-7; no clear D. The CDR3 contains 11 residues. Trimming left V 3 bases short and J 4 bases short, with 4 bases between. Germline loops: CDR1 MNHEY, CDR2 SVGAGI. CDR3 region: CASSYKYEQYF. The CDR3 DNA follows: TGTGCCAGCAGTTATAAATACGAGCAGTACTTC.

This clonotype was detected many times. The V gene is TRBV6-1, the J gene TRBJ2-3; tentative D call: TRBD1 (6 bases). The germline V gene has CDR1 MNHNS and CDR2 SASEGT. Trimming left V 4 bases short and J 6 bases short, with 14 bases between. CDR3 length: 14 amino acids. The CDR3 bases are TGTGCCAGCAGTGGTAGACAGGCTAAGGATACGCAGTATTTT. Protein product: CASSGRQAKDTQYF.

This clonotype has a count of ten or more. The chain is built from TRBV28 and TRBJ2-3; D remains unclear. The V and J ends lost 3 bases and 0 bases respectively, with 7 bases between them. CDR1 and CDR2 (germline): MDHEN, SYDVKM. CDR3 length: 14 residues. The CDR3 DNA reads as TGTGCCAGCAGTTTTTACCCTAGCACAGATACGCAGTATTTT. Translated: CASSFYPSTDTQYF.

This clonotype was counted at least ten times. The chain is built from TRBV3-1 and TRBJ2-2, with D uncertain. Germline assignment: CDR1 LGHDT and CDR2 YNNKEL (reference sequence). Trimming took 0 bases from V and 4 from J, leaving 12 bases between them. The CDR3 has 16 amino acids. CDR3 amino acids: CASSQEPFGFTGELFF. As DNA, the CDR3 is TGTGCCAGCAGCCAAGAACCCTTTGGGTTCACCGGGGAGCTGTTTTTT.

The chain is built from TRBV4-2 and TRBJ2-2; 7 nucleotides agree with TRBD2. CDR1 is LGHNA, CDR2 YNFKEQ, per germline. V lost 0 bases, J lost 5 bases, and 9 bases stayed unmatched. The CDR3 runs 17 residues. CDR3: CASSQEGGDHVTGELFF. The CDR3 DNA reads TGTGCCAGCAGCCAAGAGGGGGGGGATCACGTGACCGGGGAGCTGTTTTTT.

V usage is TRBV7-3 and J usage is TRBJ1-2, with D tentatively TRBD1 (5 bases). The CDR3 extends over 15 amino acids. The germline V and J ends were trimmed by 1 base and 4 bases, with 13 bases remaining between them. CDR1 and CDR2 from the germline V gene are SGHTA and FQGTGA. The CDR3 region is CASSLNGDVSYGYTF. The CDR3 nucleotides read TGTGCCAGCAGCTTAAATGGGGACGTGTCCTATGGCTACACCTTC.

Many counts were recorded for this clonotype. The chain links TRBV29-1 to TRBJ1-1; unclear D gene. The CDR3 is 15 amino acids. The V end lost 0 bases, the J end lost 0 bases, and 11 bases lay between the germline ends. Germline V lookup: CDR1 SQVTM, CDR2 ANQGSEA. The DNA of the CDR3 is TGCAGCGTTGAAGATCGTCGATTCATGAACACTGAAGCTTTCTTT. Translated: CSVEDRRFMNTEAFF.